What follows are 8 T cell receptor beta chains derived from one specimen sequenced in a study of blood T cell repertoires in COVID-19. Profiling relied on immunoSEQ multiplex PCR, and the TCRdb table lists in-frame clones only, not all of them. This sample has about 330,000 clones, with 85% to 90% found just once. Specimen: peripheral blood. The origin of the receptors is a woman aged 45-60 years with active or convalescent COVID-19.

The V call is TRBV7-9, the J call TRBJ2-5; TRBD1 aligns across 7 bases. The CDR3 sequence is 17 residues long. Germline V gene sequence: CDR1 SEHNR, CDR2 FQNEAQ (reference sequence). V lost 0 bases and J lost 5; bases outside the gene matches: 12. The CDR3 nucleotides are TGTGCCAGCAGCTTAGCTGGCACAGGGGCAGACTTGGAGACCCAGTACTTC. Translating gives CASSLAGTGADLETQYF. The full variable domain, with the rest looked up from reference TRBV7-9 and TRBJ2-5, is DTGVSQNPRHKITKRGQNVTFRCDPISEHNRLYWYRQTLGQGPEFLTYFQNEAQLEKSRLLSDRFSAERPKGSFSTLEIQRTEQGDSAMYLCASSLAGTGADLETQYFGPGTRLLVL.

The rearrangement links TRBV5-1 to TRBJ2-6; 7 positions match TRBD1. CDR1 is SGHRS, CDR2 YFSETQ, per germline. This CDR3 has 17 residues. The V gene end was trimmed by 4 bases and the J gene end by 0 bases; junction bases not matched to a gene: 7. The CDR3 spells CASSSFRQGSGANVLTF. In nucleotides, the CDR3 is TGCGCCAGCAGCAGCTTTAGACAGGGCTCTGGGGCCAACGTCCTGACTTTC.

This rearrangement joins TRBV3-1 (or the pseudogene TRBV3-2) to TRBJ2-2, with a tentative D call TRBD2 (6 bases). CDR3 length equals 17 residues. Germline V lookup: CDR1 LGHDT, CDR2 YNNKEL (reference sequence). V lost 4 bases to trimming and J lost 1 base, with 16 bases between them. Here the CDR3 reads CASSLPGWDWNTGELFF. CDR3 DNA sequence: TGTGCCAGCAGCCTACCCGGGTGGGACTGGAACACCGGGGAGCTGTTTTTT.

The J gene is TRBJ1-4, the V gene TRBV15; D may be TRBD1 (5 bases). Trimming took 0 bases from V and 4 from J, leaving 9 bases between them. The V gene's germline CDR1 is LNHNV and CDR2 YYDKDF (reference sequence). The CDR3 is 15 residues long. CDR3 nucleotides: TGTGCCACCAGCAGAGATAAGACAGTTAATGAAAAACTGTTTTTT. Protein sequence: CATSRDKTVNEKLFF.

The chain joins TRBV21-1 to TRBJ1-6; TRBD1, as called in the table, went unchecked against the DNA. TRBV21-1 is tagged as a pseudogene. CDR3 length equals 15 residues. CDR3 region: CARNLTGAVNSPLHF. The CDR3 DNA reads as TGTGCCAGGAATCTAACAGGGGCCGTAAATTCACCCCTCCACTTT.

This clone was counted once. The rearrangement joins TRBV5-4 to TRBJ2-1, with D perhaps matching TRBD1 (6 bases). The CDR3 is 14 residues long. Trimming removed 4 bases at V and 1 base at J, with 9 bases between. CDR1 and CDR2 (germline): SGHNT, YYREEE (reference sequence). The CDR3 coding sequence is TGTGCCAGCAGCCCCCAGGGGTCCTACAATGAGCAGTTCTTC. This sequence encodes CASSPQGSYNEQFF.

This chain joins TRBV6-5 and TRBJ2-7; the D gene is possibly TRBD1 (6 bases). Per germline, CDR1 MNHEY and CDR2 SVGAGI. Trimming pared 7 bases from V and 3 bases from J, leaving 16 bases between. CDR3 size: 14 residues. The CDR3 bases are TGTGCCAGCACTAAACCGGGACACTTCTACGAGCAGTACTTC. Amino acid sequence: CASTKPGHFYEQYF.

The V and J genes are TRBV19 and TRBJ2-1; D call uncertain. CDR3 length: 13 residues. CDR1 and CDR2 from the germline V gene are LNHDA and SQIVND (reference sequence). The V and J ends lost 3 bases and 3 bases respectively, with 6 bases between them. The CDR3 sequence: CASSMGNYNEQFF. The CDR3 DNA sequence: TGTGCCAGTAGTATGGGCAACTACAATGAGCAGTTCTTC.